This entry describes one T cell receptor beta chain. This sample stems from a study of blood T cell repertoires in COVID-19. TCRdb's copy holds only in-frame clones and misses some; the assay was immunoSEQ multiplex PCR. The sample has roughly 100,000 clones; about 89% are singletons. The V end was cut by 0 bases, the J end by 5 bases, with 5 bases between. The CDR3 loop spans 13 amino acids. CDR1 is LNHNV, CDR2 YYDKDF, per germline (reference sequence). J is TRBJ2-1 and V is TRBV15, with D unresolved. The clonotype originates from a human donor in a cohort sampled during active COVID-19. Sequencing was carried out using peripheral blood. CDR3 nucleotide sequence: TGTGCCACCAGCAGAGATCGGGACAATGAGCAGTTCTTC. Amino acids: CATSRDRDNEQFF.